This T cell receptor beta chain derives from a study of response to subunit inactivated influenza vaccine. The CDR3 totals 15 residues. V dropped 7 bases and J dropped 3 bases, with 15 bases sitting between them. CDR1 is MDHEN and CDR2 is SYDVKM in the germline V gene. This clonotype was observed a few times. TCRdb re-analysed the RT-PCR reads in MiXCR, keeping a single row per CDR3 protein. This table has 450,000 to 600,000 distinct CDR3 sequences, roughly 7.9% appearing once. The gene calls are TRBV28 and TRBJ1-4; a weak D match, TRBD1 (5 bases). The sequences come from PBMCs from blood, collected less than 30 months after vaccination. This TCR derives from a man aged 45-69 years who received an inactivated influenza vaccine. The CDR3 loop is CASIPRGIANEKLFF. The CDR3 DNA reads TGTGCCAGCATCCCTCGGGGGATTGCTAATGAAAAACTGTTTTTT. The whole variable domain, filled in from reference TRBV28 and TRBJ1-4, reads DVKVTQSSRYLVKRTGEKVFLECVQDMDHENMFWYRQDPGLGLRLIYFSYDVKMKEKGDIPEGYSVSREKKERFSLILESASTNQTSMYLCASIPRGIANEKLFFGSGTQLSVL.